A single sample gave rise to the 8 T cell receptor beta chains below, sequenced in a study of blood T cells in healthy people across ages. Using a J-beta primer mix together with a sample-barcoded 5' primer, a second PCR was run for roughly 6 to 12 cycles. TCRdb re-called the 5' RACE reads with MiXCR, one entry per CDR3 protein. The sample yields 790,000 or so distinct CDR3 sequences, roughly 56% seen once. Sequencing was carried out using blood. The receptors shown here come from a man aged 35-49 years in good health.

This clonotype was counted only a few times. J is TRBJ1-2 and V is TRBV20-1; no clear D. The CDR3 loop spans 13 amino acids. CDR1 and CDR2 from the germline V gene are DFQATT and SNEGSKA (reference sequence). V was cut by 6 bases and J by 3 bases, with 14 bases left in between. CDR3 amino acids: CSATPSWDYGYTF. The CDR3 DNA follows: TGCAGTGCGACCCCAAGTTGGGACTATGGCTACACCTTC.

This clonotype appeared a single time. An end of the junction differs from the germline gene, which may be a read error. The rearrangement links TRBV15 to TRBJ1-5; TRBD1 is a possible D gene (6 bases). Germline CDR1 LNHNV, CDR2 YYDKDF (reference sequence). The CDR3 runs 17 residues. CDR3 coding DNA: TGTGCCGCCAGCGGGACCGGACAGTACGATAGCAATCAGCCCCAGCATTTT. This translates into CAASGTGQYDSNQPQHF.

CDR3 bases: TGTGCCAGCAGCTTGGACCCTTTGACAGGGACAAGCAATCAGCCCCAGCATTTT. It is translated as CASSLDPLTGTSNQPQHF. The rearrangement uses TRBV5-5 and TRBJ1-5; TRBD1 matches at 7 bases. This CDR3 has 18 residues. J gave up 1 base and V 0 bases, and 10 bases lay outside the gene matches. Germline V gives CDR1 SGHKS, CDR2 YYEKEE (reference sequence).

The chain is built from TRBV4-3 and TRBJ2-7; D remains ambiguous. Germline CDR1 reads LGHNA; CDR2 reads YSLEER. V was trimmed by 0 bases and J by 5 bases, leaving 14 bases between them. The length of the CDR3 is 15 residues. The CDR3 protein is CASSQEIRVSDEQYF. In DNA form, the CDR3 reads TGCGCCAGCAGCCAAGAGATAAGGGTAAGCGACGAGCAGTACTTC.

About this clonotype itself: A junction boundary mismatches the germline segment, possibly from a read error. The chain carries TRBV7-7 and TRBJ2-5; TRBD1 is a possible D gene (5 bases). The CDR3 is 16 amino acids. Germline V gene lookup returns CDR1 SSHAT and CDR2 FNYEAQ (reference sequence). The CDR3 here is CASSLGVAARQETQYF. The CDR3 DNA reads TGTGCTAGCAGCTTAGGGGTTGCGGCTAGACAAGAGACCCAGTACTTC.

This clonotype was picked up many times. This chain connects TRBV15 to TRBJ2-6; unclear D gene. This CDR3 comprises 17 residues. Trimming stripped 0 bases from V and 0 bases from J, with 9 bases between. Germline CDR1 and CDR2: LNHNV and YYDKDF (reference sequence). The CDR3 loop is CATSRDRRSSGANVLTF. DNA for the CDR3: TGTGCCACCAGCAGAGACAGGCGAAGCTCTGGGGCCAACGTCCTGACTTTC.

The V gene is TRBV27, the J gene TRBJ2-1; a weak D match, TRBD1 (6 bases). Between the trimmed V and J ends, which lost 4 bases and 4 bases, there was a span of 11 bases. This CDR3 has 14 residues. Germline CDR1 is MNHEY and CDR2 is SMNVEV (reference sequence). CDR3 DNA: TGTGCCAGCAGTTCCCCCACAGGGTACAATGAGCAGTTCTTC. Protein: CASSSPTGYNEQFF.

The gene calls are TRBV7-3 and TRBJ2-1; D is unresolved. Per the germline V gene, CDR1 is SGHTA and CDR2 is FQGTGA. The germline V and J ends were trimmed by 4 bases and 3 bases, with 16 bases remaining between them. The CDR3 is 16 residues long. This CDR3 is CASSSLVGLGYNEQFF. The CDR3 bases are TGTGCCAGCAGCTCCCTGGTAGGATTAGGCTACAATGAGCAGTTCTTC.